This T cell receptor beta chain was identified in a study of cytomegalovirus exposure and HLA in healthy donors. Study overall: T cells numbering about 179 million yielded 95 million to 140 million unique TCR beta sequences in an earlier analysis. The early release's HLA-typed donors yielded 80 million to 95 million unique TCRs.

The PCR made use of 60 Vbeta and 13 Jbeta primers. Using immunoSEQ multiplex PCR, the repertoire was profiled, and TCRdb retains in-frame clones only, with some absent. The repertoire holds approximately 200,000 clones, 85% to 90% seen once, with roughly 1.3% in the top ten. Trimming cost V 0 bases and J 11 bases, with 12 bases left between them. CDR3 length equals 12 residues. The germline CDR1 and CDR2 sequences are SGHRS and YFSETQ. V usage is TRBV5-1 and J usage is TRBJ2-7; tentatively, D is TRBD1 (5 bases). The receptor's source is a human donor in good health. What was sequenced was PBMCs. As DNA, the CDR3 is TGCGCCAGCAGCTTGGAGCAGGGTCGAGAGTACTTC. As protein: CASSLEQGREYF.